The 18 T cell receptor beta chains below come from one sample, sequenced in a study of blood T cells in healthy people across ages. A second PCR, run for roughly 7 to 11 cycles, used a sample-barcoded 5' primer plus a J-beta primer mix. TCRdb reprocessed the 5' RACE reads via MiXCR and lists one record per CDR3 protein. The sample has approximately 810,000 distinct CDR3 sequences, 25% to 35% seen once; the top ten hold approximately 15%. Material: blood. The receptors shown here come from a woman of 80 years or more in good health.

Concerning this clonotype: This clone may be a read error of a much larger clone one base away. The chain employs TRBV20-1 and TRBJ2-3, with TRBD2 matching over 12 bases. With 6 bases clipped from V and 6 bases from J, the junction kept 16 bases outside the gene matches. The CDR3 runs 17 residues. Per germline, CDR1 DFQATT and CDR2 SNEGSKA (reference sequence). The CDR3 DNA sequence: TGCAGTGCCACCGGGACTAGCGGGTCGACTTATGCGGATACGCAGTATTTT. Protein sequence: CSATGTSGSTYADTQYF.

This sequence joins TRBV29-1 and TRBJ1-2; 10 bases agree with TRBD1. The CDR3 totals 12 residues. Trimming removed 3 bases from V and 13 bases from J; junction bases left unmatched: 8. CDR1 is SQVTM, CDR2 ANQGSEA, per germline. CDR3 nucleotide sequence: TGCAGCGTTGATGACAGGGGGCACTGGGGCACCTTC. This codes for CSVDDRGHWGTF.

A note on this clonotype: Mismatch with germline at one junction end may stem from a read error. The chain combines TRBV5-1 with TRBJ2-3, with D perhaps TRBD2 (5 bases). The germline V gene encodes CDR1 SGHRS and CDR2 YFSETQ. The CDR3 is 14 residues long. The CDR3 region is CANNPGGSTDTQYF. The CDR3, as DNA: TGCGCCAACAACCCAGGAGGTAGCACAGATACACAGTATTTT.

This clonotype was recorded a few times. The genes are TRBV7-8 and TRBJ2-3, with a weak D call TRBD1 (6 bases). Germline CDR1 and CDR2: SGHVS and FQNEAQ. V was cut by 3 bases and J by 0 bases, with 13 bases left in between. The CDR3 has 16 residues. The CDR3 DNA reads TGTGCCAGCAGCTTCGAGGCAGGGGCTAGCACAGATACGCAGTATTTT. This codes for CASSFEAGASTDTQYF. Filled out from reference TRBV7-8 and TRBJ2-3, the complete variable domain reads GAGVSQSPRYKVAKRGQDVALRCDPISGHVSLFWYQQALGQGPEFLTYFQNEAQLDKSGLPSDRFFAERPEGSVSTLKIQRTQQEDSAVYLCASSFEAGASTDTQYFGPGTRLTVL.

Concerning this clonotype itself: It is likely a read error: a sequence one base away is far more abundant. The gene calls are TRBV7-9 and TRBJ2-3; 8 bases are a match to TRBD2. Germline V gives CDR1 SEHNR, CDR2 FQNEAQ (reference sequence). The CDR3 length is 15 residues. Trimming took 1 base from V and 2 from J; bases not matched to a gene: 2. CDR3 residues: CASSLGRGATDTQYF. The CDR3 region has the DNA TGTGCCAGCAGCTTAGGGCGGGGGGCCACAGATACGCAGTATTTT.

In the case of this clonotype: A much larger clone is a single base away; this may be a read error. The gene calls are TRBV6-2 or TRBV6-3 and TRBJ2-3, with 10 bases identical to TRBD2. The CDR3 has 16 residues. Germline CDR1 is MNHEY and CDR2 is SVGEGT. The CDR3 region is CVSRRGLAEFTDTQYF. In nucleotides, the CDR3 is TGTGTCAGCAGGCGAGGACTAGCGGAGTTCACAGATACGCAGTATTTT.

This clonotype showed up many times. This chain links TRBV15 with TRBJ1-5; no clear D. The V end lost 1 base, the J end lost 4 bases, and 14 bases lay between the germline ends. The germline CDR1 and CDR2 sequences are LNHNV and YYDKDF (reference sequence). CDR3 size: 16 residues. The CDR3 sequence is CATSRAYEMGNQPQHF. The CDR3 region has the DNA TGTGCCACCAGCAGAGCTTATGAAATGGGTAATCAGCCCCAGCATTTT.

This clonotype was picked up many times. This sequence joins TRBV6-5 and TRBJ2-3; 8 positions agree with TRBD1. Germline V gene lookup returns CDR1 MNHEY and CDR2 SVGAGI. The V gene end was trimmed by 6 bases and the J gene end by 6 bases; junction bases not matched to a gene: 14. This CDR3 has 16 amino acids. The CDR3 protein is CASREGQAFHGDTQYF. The CDR3 DNA follows: TGTGCCAGCAGGGAGGGACAGGCCTTCCACGGGGATACGCAGTATTTT.

This clonotype appeared a few times. The genes are TRBV19 and TRBJ2-5; TRBD2 matches 8 bases. The V and J ends lost 7 bases and 1 base, in that order; junction bases with no gene match: 8. The germline CDR1 and CDR2 sequences are LNHDA and SQIVND (reference sequence). The CDR3 is made up of 15 amino acids. The CDR3 DNA reads as TGTGCCAGTAATCCGGGGAGCGGGGGCCAAGAGACCCAGTACTTC. Its translation: CASNPGSGGQETQYF.

This clonotype showed up many times. This chain connects TRBV10-3 to TRBJ2-7; D not certain. CDR1 is ENHRY, CDR2 SYGVKD, per germline. Trimming pared 3 bases from V and 4 bases from J, leaving 4 bases between. This CDR3 has 11 residues. CDR3: CAISDAYEQYF. CDR3 sequence (DNA): TGTGCCATCAGTGATGCGTACGAGCAGTACTTC.

The chain has TRBV4-1 and TRBJ1-2; TRBD1 agrees at 7 bases. The germline CDR1 and CDR2 sequences are MGHRA and YSYEKL. The CDR3 is 16 residues long. The V segment lost 4 bases and the J segment 7 bases; nucleotides outside the gene matches: 15. The CDR3 here is CASSPSFGQVSPGYTF. CDR3 in DNA: TGCGCCAGCAGCCCCTCCTTCGGACAGGTCAGCCCTGGCTACACCTTC.

V and J are TRBV12-3 or TRBV12-4 and TRBJ1-2; 7 nucleotides match TRBD1. V was pared by 5 bases and J by 3 bases, with 9 bases of the junction left unmatched. The CDR3 runs to 15 residues. CDR3 nucleotides: TGTGCCAGCAGTCTTAGGTTGGGACAGCACTATGGCTACACCTTC. Its translation: CASSLRLGQHYGYTF.

The sample holds one count of this clonotype. V usage is TRBV6-2 or TRBV6-3 and J usage is TRBJ2-5; 12 bases fit TRBD2. The J call is uncertain, as TRBJ2-1 better fits the DNA end. This CDR3 comprises 16 residues. Germline V CDR1 and CDR2: MNHEY, SVGEGT. The CDR3 nucleotides read TGTGCCAGCAGTTATCTAGCGGGGGGGCTCCAAGAGACCCAGTTCTTC. Amino acids: CASSYLAGGLQETQFF.

The sample holds many counts of this clonotype. The chain joins TRBV18 to TRBJ1-2; D is undetermined. Germline values: CDR1 KGHSH, CDR2 LQKENI. The CDR3 has 12 amino acids. V was shortened by 2 bases and J by 7 bases, with 8 bases between the two germline ends. In DNA, the CDR3 is TGTGCCAGCTCACCAACGGAGTCTGGCTACACCTTC. The encoded protein is CASSPTESGYTF.

This clonotype showed up many times. CDR3 bases: TGCGCCAGCAGCTTGGTCATTTCAGGATTGGGGAATGAGCAGTTCTTC. Translated, it gives CASSLVISGLGNEQFF. The chain carries TRBV5-1 and TRBJ2-1, with D unresolved. The CDR3 runs 16 residues. With 0 bases removed from V and 7 bases from J, the gap between germline ends came to 17 bases. Germline CDR1 reads SGHRS; CDR2 reads YFSETQ.

V gene TRBV6-2 or TRBV6-3 combines with J gene TRBJ1-1; TRBD1 might be the D (6 bases). Germline CDR1 MNHEY, CDR2 SVGEGT. The V end was cut by 0 bases, the J end by 2 bases, with 13 bases between. The CDR3 runs to 16 residues. As DNA, the CDR3 is TGTGCCAGCAGTTACTCCGGTCTACAGGGAAACACTGAAGCTTTCTTT. It is translated as CASSYSGLQGNTEAFF.

The V and J genes are TRBV5-1 and TRBJ1-2, with D hard to call. V shed 4 bases and J shed 6 bases, with 16 bases lying between them. This CDR3 region has 14 residues. The germline CDR1 and CDR2 sequences are SGHRS and YFSETQ. The CDR3 loop reads CASSPVDPIDGYTF. The CDR3 nucleotides read TGCGCCAGCAGCCCAGTGGACCCTATTGATGGCTACACCTTC.

Turning to this clonotype: Just one base apart from a much larger clone, this may be a read error. CDR3 amino acids: CATQRTGSYEQFF. DNA of the CDR3: TGTGCCACACAAAGGACAGGGAGCTACGAGCAGTTCTTC. V and J are TRBV28 and TRBJ2-1; TRBD1 agrees at 8 bases. The J segment lost 10 bases and the V segment lost 10 bases, leaving 12 bases of the junction unmatched. The germline V gene has CDR1 MDHEN and CDR2 SYDVKM. CDR3 length: 13 residues.